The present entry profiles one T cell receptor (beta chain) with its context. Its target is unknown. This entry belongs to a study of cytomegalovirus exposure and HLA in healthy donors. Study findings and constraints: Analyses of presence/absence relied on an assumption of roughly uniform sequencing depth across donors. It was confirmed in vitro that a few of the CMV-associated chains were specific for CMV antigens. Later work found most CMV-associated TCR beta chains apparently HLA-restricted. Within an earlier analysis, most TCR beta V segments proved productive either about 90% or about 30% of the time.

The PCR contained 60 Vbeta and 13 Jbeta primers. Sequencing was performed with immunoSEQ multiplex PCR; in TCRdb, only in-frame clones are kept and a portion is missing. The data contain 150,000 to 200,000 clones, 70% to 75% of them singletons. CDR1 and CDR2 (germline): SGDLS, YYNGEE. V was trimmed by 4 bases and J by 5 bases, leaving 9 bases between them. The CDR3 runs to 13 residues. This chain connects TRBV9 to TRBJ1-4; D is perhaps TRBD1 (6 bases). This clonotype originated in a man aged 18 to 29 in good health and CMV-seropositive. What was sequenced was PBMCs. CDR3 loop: CASSNTGNEKLFF. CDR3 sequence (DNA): TGTGCCAGCAGCAATACAGGGAATGAAAAACTGTTTTTT. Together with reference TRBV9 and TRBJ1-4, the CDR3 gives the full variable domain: DSGVTQTPKHLITATGQRVTLRCSPRSGDLSVYWYQQSLDQGLQFLIQYYNGEERAKGNILERFSAQQFPDLHSELNLSSLELGDSALYFCASSNTGNEKLFFGSGTQLSVL.